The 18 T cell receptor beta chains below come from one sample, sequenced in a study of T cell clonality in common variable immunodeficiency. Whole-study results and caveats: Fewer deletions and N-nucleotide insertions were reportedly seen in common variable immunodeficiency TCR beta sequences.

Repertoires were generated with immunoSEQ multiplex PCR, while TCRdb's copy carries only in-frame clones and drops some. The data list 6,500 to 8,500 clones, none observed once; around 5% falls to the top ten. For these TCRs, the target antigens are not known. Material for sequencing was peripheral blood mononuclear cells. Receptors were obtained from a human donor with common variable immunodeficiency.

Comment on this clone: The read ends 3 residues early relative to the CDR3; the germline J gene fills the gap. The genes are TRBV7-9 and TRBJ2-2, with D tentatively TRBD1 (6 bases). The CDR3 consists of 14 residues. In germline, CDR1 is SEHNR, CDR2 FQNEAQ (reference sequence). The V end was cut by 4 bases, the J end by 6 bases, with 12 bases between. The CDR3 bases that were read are TGTGCCAGCAGCTCGGACAGCCCCCCCGGGGAG. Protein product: CASSSDSPPGE. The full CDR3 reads CASSSDSPPGELFF.

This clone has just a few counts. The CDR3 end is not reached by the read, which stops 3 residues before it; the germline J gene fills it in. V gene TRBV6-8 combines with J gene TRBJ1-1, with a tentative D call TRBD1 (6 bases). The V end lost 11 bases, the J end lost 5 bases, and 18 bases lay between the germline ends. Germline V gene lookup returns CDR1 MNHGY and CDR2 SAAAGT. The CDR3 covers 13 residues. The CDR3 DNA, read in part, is TGTGCCTGCGACAGGCGCGTGGAAACTGAA. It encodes CACDRRVETE. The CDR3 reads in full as CACDRRVETEAFF.

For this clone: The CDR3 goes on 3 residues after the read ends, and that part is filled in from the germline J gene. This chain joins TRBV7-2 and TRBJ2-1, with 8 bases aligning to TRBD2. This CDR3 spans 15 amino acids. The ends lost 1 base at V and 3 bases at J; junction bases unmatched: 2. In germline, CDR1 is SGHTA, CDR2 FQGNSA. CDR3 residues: CASSLGTSRYNEQFF. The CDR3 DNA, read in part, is TGTGCCAGCAGCTTAGGGACTAGCCGCTACAATGAG.

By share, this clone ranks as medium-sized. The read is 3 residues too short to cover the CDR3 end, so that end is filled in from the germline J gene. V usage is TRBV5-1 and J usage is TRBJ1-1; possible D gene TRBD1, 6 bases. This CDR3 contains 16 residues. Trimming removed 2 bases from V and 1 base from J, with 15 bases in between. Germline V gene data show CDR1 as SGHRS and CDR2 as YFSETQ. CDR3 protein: CASSFTRRTENTEAFF. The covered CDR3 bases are TGCGCCAGCAGCTTTACACGGAGGACAGAGAACACTGAA.

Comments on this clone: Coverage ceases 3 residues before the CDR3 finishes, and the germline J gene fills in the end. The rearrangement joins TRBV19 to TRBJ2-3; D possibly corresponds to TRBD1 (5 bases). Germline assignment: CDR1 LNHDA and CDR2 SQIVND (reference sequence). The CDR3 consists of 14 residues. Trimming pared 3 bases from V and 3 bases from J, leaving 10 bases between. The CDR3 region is CASSIWTYTDTQYF. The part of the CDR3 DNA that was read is TGTGCCAGTAGTATTTGGACATATACAGATACG. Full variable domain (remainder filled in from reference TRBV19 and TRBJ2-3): DGGITQSPKYLFRKEGQNVTLSCEQNLNHDAMYWYRQDPGQGLRLIYYSQIVNDFQKGDIAEGYSVSREKKESFPLTVTSAQKNPTAFYLCASSIWTYTDTQYFGPGTRLTVL.

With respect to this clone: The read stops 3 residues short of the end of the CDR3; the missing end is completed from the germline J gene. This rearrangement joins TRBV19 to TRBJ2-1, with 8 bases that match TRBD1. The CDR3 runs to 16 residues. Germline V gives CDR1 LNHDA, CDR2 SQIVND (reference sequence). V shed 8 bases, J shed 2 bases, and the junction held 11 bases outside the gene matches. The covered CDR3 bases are TGTGCCAGTGATAATGGACAGGGCCTCCCCTACAATGAG. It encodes CASDNGQGLPYNE. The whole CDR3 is CASDNGQGLPYNEQFF.

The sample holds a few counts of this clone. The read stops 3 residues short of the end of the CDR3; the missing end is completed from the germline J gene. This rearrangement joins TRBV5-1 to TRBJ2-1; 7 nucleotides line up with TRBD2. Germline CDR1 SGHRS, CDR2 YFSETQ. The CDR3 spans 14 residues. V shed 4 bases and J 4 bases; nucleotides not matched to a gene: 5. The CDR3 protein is CASSKGTTYNEQFF. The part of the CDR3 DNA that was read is TGCGCCAGCAGCAAGGGGACTACGTACAATGAG.

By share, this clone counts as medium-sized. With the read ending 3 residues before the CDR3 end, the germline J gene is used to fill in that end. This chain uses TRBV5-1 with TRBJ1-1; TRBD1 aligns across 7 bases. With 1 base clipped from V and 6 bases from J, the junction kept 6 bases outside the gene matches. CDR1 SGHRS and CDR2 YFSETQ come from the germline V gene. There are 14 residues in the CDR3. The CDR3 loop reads CASSLTGEVAEAFF. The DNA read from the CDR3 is TGCGCCAGCAGCTTGACAGGGGAGGTTGCTGAA.

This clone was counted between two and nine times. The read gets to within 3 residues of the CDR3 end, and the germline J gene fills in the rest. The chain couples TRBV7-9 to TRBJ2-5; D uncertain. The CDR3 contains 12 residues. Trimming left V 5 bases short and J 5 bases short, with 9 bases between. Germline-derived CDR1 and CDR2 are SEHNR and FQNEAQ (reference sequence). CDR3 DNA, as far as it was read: TGTGCCAGCAGCCAACAGACGGAGACC. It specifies CASSQQTET. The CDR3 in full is CASSQQTETQYF.

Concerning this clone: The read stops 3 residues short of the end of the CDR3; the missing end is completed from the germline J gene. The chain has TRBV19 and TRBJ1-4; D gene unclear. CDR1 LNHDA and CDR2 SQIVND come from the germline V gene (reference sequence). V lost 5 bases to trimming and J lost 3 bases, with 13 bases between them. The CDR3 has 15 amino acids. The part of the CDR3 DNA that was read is TGTGCCAGTAGTGAGGCAAGGGCGTCTAATGAAAAA. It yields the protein CASSEARASNEK. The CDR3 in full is CASSEARASNEKLFF.

This CDR3 is CASSPRDRSYEQYF. The sequenced CDR3 bases are TGTGCCAGCAGCCCCCGGGACAGGTCTTACGAG. This sequence joins TRBV7-9 and TRBJ2-7; 8 bases are a match to TRBD1. The CDR3 extends 3 residues past the end of the read, so its final part is completed from the germline J gene. The trim removed 5 bases at V and 4 bases at J, leaving 7 bases unmatched. CDR1 SEHNR and CDR2 FQNEAQ come from the germline V gene (reference sequence). CDR3 length: 14 amino acids. The full variable domain, in which reference TRBV7-9 and TRBJ2-7 provide the parts outside the CDR3, is DTGVSQNPRHKITKRGQNVTFRCDPISEHNRLYWYRQTLGQGPEFLTYFQNEAQLEKSRLLSDRFSAERPKGSFSTLEIQRTEQGDSAMYLCASSPRDRSYEQYFGPGTRLTVT.

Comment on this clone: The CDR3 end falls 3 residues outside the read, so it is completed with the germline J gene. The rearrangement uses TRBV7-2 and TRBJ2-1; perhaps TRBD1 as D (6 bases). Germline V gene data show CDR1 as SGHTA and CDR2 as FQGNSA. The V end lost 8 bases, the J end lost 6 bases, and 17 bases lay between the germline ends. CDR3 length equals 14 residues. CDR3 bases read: TGTGCCAGCCGGCCGTCCCTACAGGGCAATGAG. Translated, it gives CASRPSLQGNE. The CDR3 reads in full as CASRPSLQGNEQFF.

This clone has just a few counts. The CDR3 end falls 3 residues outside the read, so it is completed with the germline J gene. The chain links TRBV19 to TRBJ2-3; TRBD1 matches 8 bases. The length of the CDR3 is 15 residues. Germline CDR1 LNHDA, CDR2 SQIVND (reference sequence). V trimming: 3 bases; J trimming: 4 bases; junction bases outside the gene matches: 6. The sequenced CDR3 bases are TGTGCCAGTAGTATGCAGGACAGGGCCTCAGATACG. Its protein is CASSMQDRASDT. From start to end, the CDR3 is CASSMQDRASDTQYF.

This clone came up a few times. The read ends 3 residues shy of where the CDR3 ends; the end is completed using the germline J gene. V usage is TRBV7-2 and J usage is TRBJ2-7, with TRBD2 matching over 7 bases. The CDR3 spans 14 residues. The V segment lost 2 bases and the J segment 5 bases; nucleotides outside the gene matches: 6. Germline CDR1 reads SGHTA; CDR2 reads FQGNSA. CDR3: CASSLRSGIDEQYF. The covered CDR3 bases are TGTGCCAGCAGCTTACGAAGCGGGATCGACGAG.

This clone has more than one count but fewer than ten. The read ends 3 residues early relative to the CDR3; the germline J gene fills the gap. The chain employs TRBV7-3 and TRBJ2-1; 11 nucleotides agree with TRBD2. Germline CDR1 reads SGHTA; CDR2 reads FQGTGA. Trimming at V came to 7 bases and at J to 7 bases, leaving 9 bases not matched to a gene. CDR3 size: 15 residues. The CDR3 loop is CASTISSGGWNEQFF. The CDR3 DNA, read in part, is TGTGCCAGCACGATTTCTAGCGGGGGGTGGAATGAG.

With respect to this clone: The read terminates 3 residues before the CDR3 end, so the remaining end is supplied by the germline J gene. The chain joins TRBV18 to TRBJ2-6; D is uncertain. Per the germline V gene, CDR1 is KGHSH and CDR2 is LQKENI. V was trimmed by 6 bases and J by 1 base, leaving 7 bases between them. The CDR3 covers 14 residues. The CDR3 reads CASSQASGANVLTF. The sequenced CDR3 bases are TGTGCCAGCTCTCAGGCTTCTGGGGCCAACGTC.

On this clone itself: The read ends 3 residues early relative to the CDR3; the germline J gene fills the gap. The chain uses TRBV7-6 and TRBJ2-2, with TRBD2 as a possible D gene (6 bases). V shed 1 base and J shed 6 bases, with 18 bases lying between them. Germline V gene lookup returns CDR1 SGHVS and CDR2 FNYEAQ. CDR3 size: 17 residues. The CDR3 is CASSLDIDPGEAGELFF. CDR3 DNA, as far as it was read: TGTGCCAGCAGCTTAGATATCGACCCGGGGGAGGCCGGGGAG.

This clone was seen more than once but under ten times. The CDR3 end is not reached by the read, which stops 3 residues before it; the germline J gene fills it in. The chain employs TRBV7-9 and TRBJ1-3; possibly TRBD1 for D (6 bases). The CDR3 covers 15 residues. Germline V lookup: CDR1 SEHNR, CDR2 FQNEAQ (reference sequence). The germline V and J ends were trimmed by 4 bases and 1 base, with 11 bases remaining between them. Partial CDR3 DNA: TGTGCCAGCAGCTCCTTGGACAGATCTGGAAACACC. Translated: CASSSLDRSGNT. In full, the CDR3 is CASSSLDRSGNTIYF.